The clone carrying this TCR beta chain was counted at least ten times. The target antigen is unknown. Germline lookup yields CDR1 MNHNS and CDR2 SASEGT. The CDR3 contains 14 residues. The V end lost 7 bases, the J end lost 0 bases, and 10 bases lay between the germline ends. This sample is part of a study of a mutant IDH1 vaccine in newly diagnosed glioma. Study summary: Every participant had undergone radiotherapy, temozolomide, or both before, and most underwent both.

Libraries were prepared by immunoSEQ multiplex PCR; TCRdb keeps only in-frame clonotypes and omits some of them. Of approximately 100,000 clones listed, 70% to 90% are singletons. The time point here: baseline, week 1 (first vaccination visit). This sample's treatment: pre-vaccination baseline after standard-of-care therapy. Study outcomes and limitations: Vaccination induced immune responses in about 93% of patients.

The receptor was derived from a woman between 45 and 60 years old with glioma. The chain is built from TRBV6-1 and TRBJ1-5; D is perhaps TRBD1 (6 bases). This sample comprised PBMCs, obtained from a glioma patient treated with radiotherapy, temozolomide or both. CDR3 loop: CASTGTYSNQPQHF. DNA of the CDR3: TGTGCCAGCACTGGGACATATAGCAATCAGCCCCAGCATTTT.